What follows are 2 T cell receptor beta chains derived from one specimen sequenced in a study of blood T cells in healthy people across ages. Then a second PCR, running roughly 7 to 11 cycles, was carried out with a sample-barcoded 5' primer and a J-beta primer mix. TCRdb recomputed calls from the 5' RACE reads with MiXCR, one row per CDR3 protein. Of about 1.4 million distinct CDR3 sequences listed, roughly 59% were seen once; the top ten hold over 5%. The sample comprised blood. The receptors were sampled from a man aged 18 to 29 in good health.

The rearrangement uses TRBV13 and TRBJ2-3, with D perhaps given as TRBD1 or TRBD2 (5 bases each). CDR3 length equals 15 residues. Trimming pared 5 bases from V and 4 bases from J, leaving 16 bases between. Germline loops: CDR1 PRHDT, CDR2 FYEKMQ (reference sequence). The DNA of the CDR3 is TGTGCCAGCAGCCAACGAATGGTGGGGGCAGATACGCAGTATTTT. Residues: CASSQRMVGADTQYF. Using reference TRBV13 and TRBJ2-3 for the parts outside the CDR3, the full variable domain is AAGVIQSPRHLIKEKRETATLKCYPIPRHDTVYWYQQGPGQDPQFLISFYEKMQSDKGSIPDRFSAQQFSDYHSELNMSSLELGDSALYFCASSQRMVGADTQYFGPGTRLTVL.

This chain uses TRBV11-2 with TRBJ2-2; possibly TRBD1 for D (6 bases). V was shortened by 3 bases and J by 5 bases, with 16 bases between the two germline ends. CDR1 and CDR2 from the germline V gene are SGHAT and FQNNGV. This CDR3 is built from 16 residues. The CDR3 is CASSFFVQGKTGELFF. The CDR3 coding sequence is TGTGCCAGCAGCTTCTTCGTTCAGGGGAAAACCGGGGAGCTGTTTTTT.